Presented here are 20 T cell receptor beta chains from one specimen sequenced in a study of blood T cell repertoires in COVID-19. Data came from immunoSEQ multiplex PCR; TCRdb stores just in-frame clones and leaves some out. The sample carries about 140,000 clones, about 74% recorded once. Sequenced material: peripheral blood. The receptors were gathered from a man aged 50-60 years with acute or convalescent COVID-19.

This rearrangement joins TRBV2 to TRBJ2-7; possibly TRBD1 for D (6 bases). Trimming cost V 5 bases and J 7 bases, with 21 bases left between them. The CDR3 runs to 15 residues. Per the germline V gene, CDR1 is SNHLY and CDR2 is FYNNEI. The CDR3 bases are TGTGCCAGCAGTCCGGTCCGGACAGTCCTAAGTGAGCAGTACTTC. Translated, it gives CASSPVRTVLSEQYF.

The chain is built from TRBV6-1 and TRBJ1-2; D is uncertain. Trimming removed 1 base from V and 4 bases from J, with 13 bases in between. The CDR3 totals 15 residues. The germline gives CDR1 MNHNS, CDR2 SASEGT. CDR3 protein: CASSEGHSPPYGYTF. Written as DNA, the CDR3 is TGTGCCAGCAGTGAAGGTCACAGCCCTCCCTATGGCTACACCTTC.

The rearrangement joins TRBV7-6 to TRBJ2-3; TRBD1 agrees at 8 bases. The CDR3 extends over 15 amino acids. Unmatched junction bases numbered 7, after V lost 3 bases and J lost 5 bases. CDR1 and CDR2 from the germline V gene are SGHVS and FNYEAQ. The CDR3 region is CASSFQDRAVDTQYF. The CDR3, as DNA: TGTGCCAGCAGCTTCCAGGACAGGGCTGTAGATACGCAGTATTTT.

This chain uses TRBV2 with TRBJ1-5; 9 bases match TRBD1. The CDR3 covers 15 residues. The V segment lost 6 bases and the J segment 3 bases; nucleotides outside the gene matches: 6. From germline, CDR1 is SNHLY and CDR2 FYNNEI. The chain's CDR3 is CASSPGTGPNQPQHF. The CDR3 DNA is TGTGCCAGCAGCCCCGGGACAGGGCCCAATCAGCCCCAGCATTTT.

The rearrangement links TRBV5-1 to TRBJ2-3; D perhaps matches TRBD1 (6 bases). CDR3 length: 18 residues. Germline V gene sequence: CDR1 SGHRS, CDR2 YFSETQ. Trimming pared 0 bases from V and 2 bases from J, leaving 19 bases between. CDR3 coding DNA: TGCGCCAGCAGCTTGGGGGGGCATGCCGGGTCCTACACAGATACGCAGTATTTT. Translation: CASSLGGHAGSYTDTQYF.

The V call is TRBV19, the J call TRBJ1-1; D not certain. The V gene's germline CDR1 is LNHDA and CDR2 SQIVND (reference sequence). CDR3 length: 14 residues. Trimming took off 5 bases at V and 5 bases at J, with 15 bases between the two ends. Written as DNA, the CDR3 is TGTGCCAGTAGTGGCATATCCCCTAGGACTGAAGCTTTCTTT. This translates into CASSGISPRTEAFF.

Of note for this clone: This sample also contains other DNA sequences that code for the same CDR3. This chain uses TRBV18 with TRBJ1-1; 8 bases align to TRBD1. The CDR3 has 15 residues. The V gene end was trimmed by 6 bases and the J gene end by 0 bases; junction bases not matched to a gene: 6. Germline CDR1 is KGHSH and CDR2 is LQKENI. As DNA, the CDR3 is TGTGCCAGCTCGCCTGGACAGGGCTTGAACACTGAAGCTTTCTTT. Protein: CASSPGQGLNTEAFF.

This rearrangement joins TRBV12-2 to TRBJ2-2; the table assigns TRBD2, which was not confirmed against the DNA. TRBV12-2 corresponds to a pseudogene. The CDR3 has 19 amino acids. This chain's CDR3 is CASRWVKTSGGLNTGELFF. The CDR3 region has the DNA TGTGCAAGTCGCTGGGTAAAGACTAGCGGGGGGTTAAACACCGGGGAGCTGTTTTTT.

The DNA for the CDR3 is TGTGCCAGCAGTCTACCCCGGAGGTTGGGTGAAAAACTGTTTTTT. Protein product: CASSLPRRLGEKLFF. V usage is TRBV7-9 and J usage is TRBJ1-4; no firm D call. Germline loops: CDR1 SEHNR, CDR2 FQNEAQ (reference sequence). Trimming removed 6 bases from V and 7 bases from J, with 18 bases in between. CDR3 length equals 15 residues.

The CDR3 here is CASSQASGGTQYF. CDR3 sequence (DNA): TGTGCCAGCAGCCAAGCCTCCGGGGGGACCCAGTACTTC. This sequence joins TRBV3-1 (or the pseudogene TRBV3-2) and TRBJ2-5, with D perhaps matching TRBD2 (6 bases). Trimming removed 1 base at V and 7 bases at J, with 10 bases between. The CDR3 has 13 residues. In germline, CDR1 is LGHDT, CDR2 YNNKEL (reference sequence).

The chain has TRBV9 and TRBJ1-3; 9 bases are a match to TRBD1. CDR1 is SGDLS, CDR2 YYNGEE, per germline. V was pared by 3 bases and J by 1 base, with 11 bases of the junction left unmatched. This CDR3 is built from 18 residues. The CDR3 is CASSAGTGNLGSGNTIYF. As DNA, the CDR3 is TGTGCCAGCAGCGCTGGGACAGGGAATTTGGGTTCTGGAAACACCATATATTTT.

The V gene is TRBV30, the J gene TRBJ2-7, with a weak D call TRBD2 (6 bases). Germline CDR1 is GTSNPN and CDR2 is SVGIG (reference sequence). CDR3 length: 14 amino acids. The V gene lost 0 bases and the J gene lost 2 bases, with 11 bases spanning the gap. CDR3 loop: CAWSVARTTYEQYF. The CDR3 DNA reads as TGTGCCTGGAGTGTTGCGAGGACTACCTACGAGCAGTACTTC.

CDR3 amino acids: CASSAGGLAGVDEQFF. Here the CDR3 DNA reads TGCGCCAGCAGCGCTGGGGGACTAGCGGGGGTCGATGAGCAGTTCTTC. This sequence joins TRBV5-1 and TRBJ2-1, with 14 bases identical to TRBD2. Germline V gene lookup returns CDR1 SGHRS and CDR2 YFSETQ. The J segment lost 8 bases and the V segment lost 4 bases, leaving 8 bases of the junction unmatched. The CDR3 runs to 16 residues.

The J gene is TRBJ2-1, the V gene TRBV29-1; TRBD2 might be the D (5 bases). The CDR3 consists of 12 residues. CDR1 is SQVTM, CDR2 ANQGSEA, per germline. V gave up 4 bases and J gave up 5 bases, with 9 bases separating them. The CDR3 DNA follows: TGCAGCGTTGGGCTGGGAGACAATGAGCAGTTCTTC. The encoded protein is CSVGLGDNEQFF.

J is TRBJ1-5 and V is TRBV5-5; D remains unclear. Germline V lookup: CDR1 SGHKS, CDR2 YYEKEE (reference sequence). Trimming left V 0 bases short and J 6 bases short, with 13 bases between. The CDR3 runs to 15 residues. This CDR3 is CASSLEESLAQPQHF. DNA for the CDR3: TGTGCCAGCAGCTTGGAGGAGTCCCTAGCTCAGCCCCAGCATTTT.

The rearrangement uses TRBV5-4 and TRBJ2-1, with 10 bases matching TRBD2. Losses at the gene ends were 4 bases for V and 8 bases for J; bases not matched to a gene: 9. The length of the CDR3 is 15 residues. CDR1 and CDR2 (germline): SGHNT, YYREEE (reference sequence). Here the CDR3 reads CASSNKRGGSDEQFF. The CDR3 bases are TGTGCCAGCAGCAACAAGCGGGGGGGCTCAGATGAGCAGTTCTTC.

The chain carries TRBV27 and TRBJ1-6, with D possibly TRBD1 on 5 matching bases. CDR3 length equals 15 residues. The germline V gene encodes CDR1 MNHEY and CDR2 SMNVEV (reference sequence). Trimming took 2 bases from V and 7 from J, leaving 12 bases between them. CDR3 bases: TGTGCCAGCAGTTTAATCATCGGGGGAAATTCACCCCTCCACTTT. Its protein product is CASSLIIGGNSPLHF.

J is TRBJ2-1 and V is TRBV5-4; 12 positions match TRBD2. Germline assignment: CDR1 SGHNT and CDR2 YYREEE (reference sequence). V lost 4 bases, J lost 9 bases, and 8 bases stayed unmatched. This CDR3 region has 15 residues. The CDR3 DNA follows: TGTGCCAGCAGCACCTCTAGCGGGGGGGTGGGTGAGCAGTTCTTC. This translates into CASSTSSGGVGEQFF.

The chain couples TRBV19 to TRBJ1-1; possible D gene TRBD1, 5 bases. CDR3 length equals 16 residues. V was cut by 2 bases and J by 0 bases, with 13 bases left in between. Per germline, CDR1 LNHDA and CDR2 SQIVND (reference sequence). CDR3 nucleotides: TGTGCCAGTAGTATATTGGGGGGGAGGTTGAACACTGAAGCTTTCTTT. Translated: CASSILGGRLNTEAFF.

This clone came up many times. The same CDR3 also results from other DNA sequences found in this sample. This rearrangement joins TRBV5-1 to TRBJ1-6, with D unclear. Germline V gives CDR1 SGHRS, CDR2 YFSETQ. V shed 0 bases and J shed 0 bases, with 13 bases lying between them. CDR3 length equals 18 residues. CDR3 coding DNA: TGCGCCAGCAGCTTGGATCCGGGATCAAGCTCCTATAATTCACCCCTCCACTTT. The encoded protein is CASSLDPGSSSYNSPLHF.